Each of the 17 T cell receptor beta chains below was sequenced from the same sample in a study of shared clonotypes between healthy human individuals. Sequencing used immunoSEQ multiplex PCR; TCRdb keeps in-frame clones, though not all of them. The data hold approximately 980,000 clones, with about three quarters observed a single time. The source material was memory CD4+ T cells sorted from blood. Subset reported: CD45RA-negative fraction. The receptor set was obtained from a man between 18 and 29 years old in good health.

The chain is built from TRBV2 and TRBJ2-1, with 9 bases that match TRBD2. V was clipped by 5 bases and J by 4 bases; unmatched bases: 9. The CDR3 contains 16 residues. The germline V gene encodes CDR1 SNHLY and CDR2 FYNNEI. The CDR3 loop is CASSPNLAGKYNEQFF. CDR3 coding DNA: TGTGCCAGCAGTCCGAACCTAGCGGGGAAATACAATGAGCAGTTCTTC.

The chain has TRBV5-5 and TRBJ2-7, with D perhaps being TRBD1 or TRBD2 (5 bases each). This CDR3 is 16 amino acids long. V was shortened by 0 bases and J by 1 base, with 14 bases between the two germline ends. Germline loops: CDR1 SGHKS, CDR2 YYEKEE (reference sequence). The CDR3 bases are TGTGCCAGCAGCTTGGCCTCGGGGACGGTGTCCTACGAGCAGTACTTC. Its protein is CASSLASGTVSYEQYF.

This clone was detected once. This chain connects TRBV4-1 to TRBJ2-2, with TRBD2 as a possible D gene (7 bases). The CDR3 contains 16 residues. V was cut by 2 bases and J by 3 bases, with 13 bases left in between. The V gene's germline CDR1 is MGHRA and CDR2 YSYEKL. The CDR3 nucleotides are TGCGCCAGCAGCCAATGGGGGGGCATGGACACCGGGGAGCTGTTTTTT. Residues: CASSQWGGMDTGELFF.

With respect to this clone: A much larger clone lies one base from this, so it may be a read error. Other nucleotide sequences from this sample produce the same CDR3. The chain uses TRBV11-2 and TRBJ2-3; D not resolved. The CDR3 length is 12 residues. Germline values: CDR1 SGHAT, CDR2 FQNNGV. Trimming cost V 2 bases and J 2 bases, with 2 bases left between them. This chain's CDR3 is CASSLNTDTQYF. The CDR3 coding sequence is TGTGCCAGCAGCTTAAACACAGATACGCAGTATTTT.

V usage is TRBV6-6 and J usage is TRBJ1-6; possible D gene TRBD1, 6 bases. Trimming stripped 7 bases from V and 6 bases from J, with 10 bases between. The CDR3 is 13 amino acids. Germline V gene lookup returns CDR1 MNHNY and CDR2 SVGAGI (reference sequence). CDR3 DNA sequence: TGTGCCAGCACCGGACAGAGTAATTCACCCCTCCACTTT. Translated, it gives CASTGQSNSPLHF.

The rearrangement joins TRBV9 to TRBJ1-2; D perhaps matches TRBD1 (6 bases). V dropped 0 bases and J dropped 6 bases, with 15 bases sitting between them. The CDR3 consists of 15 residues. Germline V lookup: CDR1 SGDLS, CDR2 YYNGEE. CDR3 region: CASSVGSWGQDGYTF. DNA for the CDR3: TGTGCCAGCAGCGTAGGCAGTTGGGGGCAGGATGGCTACACCTTC.

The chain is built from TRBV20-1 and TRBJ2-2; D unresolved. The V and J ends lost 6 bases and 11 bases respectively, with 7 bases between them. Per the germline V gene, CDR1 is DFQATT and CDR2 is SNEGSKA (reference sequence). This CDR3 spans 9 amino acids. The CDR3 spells CSAPSELFF. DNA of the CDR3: TGCAGTGCCCCATCTGAGCTGTTTTTT.

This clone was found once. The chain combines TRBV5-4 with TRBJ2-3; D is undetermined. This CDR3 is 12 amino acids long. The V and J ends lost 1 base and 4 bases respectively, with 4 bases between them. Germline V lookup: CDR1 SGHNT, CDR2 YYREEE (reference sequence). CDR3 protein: CASSLPPDTQYF. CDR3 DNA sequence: TGTGCCAGCAGCTTGCCCCCAGATACGCAGTATTTT.

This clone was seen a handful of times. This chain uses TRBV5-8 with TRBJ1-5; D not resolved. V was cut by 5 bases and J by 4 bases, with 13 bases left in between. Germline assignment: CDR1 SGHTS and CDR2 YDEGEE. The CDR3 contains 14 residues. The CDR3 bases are TGTGCCAGCAGGCTCAACGGACCAAATCAGCCCCAGCATTTT. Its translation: CASRLNGPNQPQHF.

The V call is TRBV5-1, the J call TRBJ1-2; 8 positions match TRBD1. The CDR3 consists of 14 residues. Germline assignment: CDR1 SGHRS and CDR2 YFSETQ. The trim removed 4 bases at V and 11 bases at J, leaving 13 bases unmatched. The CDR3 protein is CASSLWDRSNEYTF. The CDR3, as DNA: TGCGCCAGCAGCCTGTGGGACAGGAGTAATGAGTACACCTTC.

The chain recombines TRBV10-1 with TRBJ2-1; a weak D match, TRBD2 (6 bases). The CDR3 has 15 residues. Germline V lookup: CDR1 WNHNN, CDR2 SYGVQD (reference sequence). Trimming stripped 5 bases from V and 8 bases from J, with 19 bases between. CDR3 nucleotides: TGCGCCAGCAGTACTGTCGGGGGACGGGTCGATGAGCAGTTCTTC. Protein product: CASSTVGGRVDEQFF.

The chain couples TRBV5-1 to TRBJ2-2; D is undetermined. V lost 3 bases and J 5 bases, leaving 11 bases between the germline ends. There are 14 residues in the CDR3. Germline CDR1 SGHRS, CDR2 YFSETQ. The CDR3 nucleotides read TGCGCCAGCAGCTCCCCCAGTGGTACCGGGGAGCTGTTTTTT. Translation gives CASSSPSGTGELFF.

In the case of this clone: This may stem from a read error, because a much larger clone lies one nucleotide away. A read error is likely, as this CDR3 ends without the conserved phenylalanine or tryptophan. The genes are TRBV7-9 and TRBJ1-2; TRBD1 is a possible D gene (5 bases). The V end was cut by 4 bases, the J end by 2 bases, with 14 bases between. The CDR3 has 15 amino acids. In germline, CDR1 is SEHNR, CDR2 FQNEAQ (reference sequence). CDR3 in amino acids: CASSSQARQNYGYTI. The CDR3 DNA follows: TGTGCCAGCAGCTCCCAGGCGAGACAGAACTATGGCTACACCATC.

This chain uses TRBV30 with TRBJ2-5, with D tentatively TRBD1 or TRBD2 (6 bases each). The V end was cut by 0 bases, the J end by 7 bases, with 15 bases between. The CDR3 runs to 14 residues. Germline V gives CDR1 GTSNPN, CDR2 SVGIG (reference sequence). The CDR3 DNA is TGTGCCTGGAGTGTATCATTTAAGGGGGGGACCCAGTACTTC. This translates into CAWSVSFKGGTQYF.

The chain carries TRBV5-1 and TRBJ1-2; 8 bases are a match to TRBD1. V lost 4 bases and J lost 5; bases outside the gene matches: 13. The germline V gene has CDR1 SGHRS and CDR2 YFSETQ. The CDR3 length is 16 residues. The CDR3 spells CASSPGGQGARYGYTF. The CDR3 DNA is TGCGCCAGCAGCCCCGGAGGGCAGGGGGCGCGTTATGGCTACACCTTC.

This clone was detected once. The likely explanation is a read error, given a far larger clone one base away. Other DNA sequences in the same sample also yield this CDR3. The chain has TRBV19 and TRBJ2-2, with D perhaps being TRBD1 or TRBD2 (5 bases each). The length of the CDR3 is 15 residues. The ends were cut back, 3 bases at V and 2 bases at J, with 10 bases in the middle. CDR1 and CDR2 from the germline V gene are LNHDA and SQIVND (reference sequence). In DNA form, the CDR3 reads TGTGCCAGTAGTATTGGGGGTTATAACACCGGGGAGCTGTTTTTT. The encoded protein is CASSIGGYNTGELFF.

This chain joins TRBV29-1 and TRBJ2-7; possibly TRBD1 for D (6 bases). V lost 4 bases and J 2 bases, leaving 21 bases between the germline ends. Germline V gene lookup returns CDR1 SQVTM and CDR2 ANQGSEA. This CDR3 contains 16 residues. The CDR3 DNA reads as TGCAGCGTTGGAGTACAGGGTGGGTGGTCCACCTACGAGCAGTACTTC. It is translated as CSVGVQGGWSTYEQYF.